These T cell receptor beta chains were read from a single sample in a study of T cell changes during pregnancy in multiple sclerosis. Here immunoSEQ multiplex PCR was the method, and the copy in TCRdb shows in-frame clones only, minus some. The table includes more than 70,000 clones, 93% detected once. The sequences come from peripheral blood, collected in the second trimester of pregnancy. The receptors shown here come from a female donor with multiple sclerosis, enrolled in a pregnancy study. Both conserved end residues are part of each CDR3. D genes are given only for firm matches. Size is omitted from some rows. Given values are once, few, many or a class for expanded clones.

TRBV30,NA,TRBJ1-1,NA,TGTGCCTGGAGTGTACCAGGGGAGGGCATTGAAGCTTTCTTT,CAWSVPGEGIEAFF
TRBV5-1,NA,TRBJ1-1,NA,TGCGCCAGCAGCGCTTCGGGGGGGGGAAATCCGTTCACTGAAGCTTTCTTT,CASSASGGGNPFTEAFF
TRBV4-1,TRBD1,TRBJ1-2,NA,TGCGCCAGCAGCCAAGAGACAGGGGGTACGAAAAGCTATGGCTACACCTTC,CASSQETGGTKSYGYTF
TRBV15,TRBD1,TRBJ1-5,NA,TGTGCCACCAGCACCCGGGACAGGGGGCGCGGGAATCAGCCCCAGCATTTT,CATSTRDRGRGNQPQHF
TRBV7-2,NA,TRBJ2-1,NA,TGTGCCAGCAGCTTTGGGCTGGAGCAGTTCTTC,CASSFGLEQFF
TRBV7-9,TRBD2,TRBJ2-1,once,TGTGCCACCACTTTGGGAGGGACTAGCGGGATTTACAATGAGCAGTTCTTC,CATTLGGTSGIYNEQFF
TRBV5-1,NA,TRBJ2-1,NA,TGCGCCAGCAGCTTGAACAGAAACAATGAGCAGTTCTTC,CASSLNRNNEQFF
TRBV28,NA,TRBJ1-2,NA,TGTGCCGCCTCCCTTGGACTTAAGGGAGGCCACACCTTC,CAASLGLKGGHTF
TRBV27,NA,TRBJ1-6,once,TGTGCCAGCAAAGAAGAGATTAATTCACCCCTCCACTTT,CASKEEINSPLHF
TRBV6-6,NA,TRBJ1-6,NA,TGTGCCAGCAGTTCCCCAGGGGTCAGCTCACCCCTCCACTTT,CASSSPGVSSPLHF
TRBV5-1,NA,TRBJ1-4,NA,TGCGCCAGCAGCTTGTCCGTTCTTGGACACGGAGATGAAAAACTGTTTTTT,CASSLSVLGHGDEKLFF
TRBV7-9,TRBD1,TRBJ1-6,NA,TGTGCCAGCAGCCGAGGGGACAGCAATTCACCCCTCCACTTT,CASSRGDSNSPLHF
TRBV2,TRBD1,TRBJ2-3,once,TGTGCCAGCAGTATCCGGGACAGGGTCGACACAGATACGCAGTATTTT,CASSIRDRVDTDTQYF
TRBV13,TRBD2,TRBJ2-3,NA,TGTGCCAGCAGCTTATTATCTAGCGGATACACAGATACGCAGTATTTT,CASSLLSSGYTDTQYF
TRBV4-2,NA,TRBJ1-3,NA,TGTGCCAGCAGCCAAGTGGCGGGGGGAAGCTCTGGAAACACCATATATTTT,CASSQVAGGSSGNTIYF
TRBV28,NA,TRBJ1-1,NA,TGTGCCACGAGCAGGGTCCGAGCTGAAGCTTTCTTT,CATSRVRAEAFF
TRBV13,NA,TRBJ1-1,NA,TGTGCCAGCAGCTTAGGTGAGACTGAAGCTTTCTTT,CASSLGETEAFF
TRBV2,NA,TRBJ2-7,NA,TGTGCCAGCATTTCGGGTCCGAGCTCCTACGAGCAGTACTTC,CASISGPSSYEQYF
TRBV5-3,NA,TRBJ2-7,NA,TGTGCCAGACTCCGCTTCTCGCGAGCAGCGGCCTACGAGCAGTACTTC,CARLRFSRAAAYEQYF
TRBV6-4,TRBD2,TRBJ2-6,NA,TGTGCCAGCAGTGACACGGGGGGATTCTCCTCTGGGGCCAACGTCCTGACTTTC,CASSDTGGFSSGANVLTF
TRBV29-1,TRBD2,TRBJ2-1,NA,TGCAGCGTTGAGTCGGGGGGGCACTATGAGCAGTTCTTC,CSVESGGHYEQFF
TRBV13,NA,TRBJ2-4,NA,TGTGCCAGCAGCTCGCCGGACAGAAACATTCAGTACTTC,CASSSPDRNIQYF
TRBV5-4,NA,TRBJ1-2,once,TGTGCCAGCAGCTTCATCAATCCTTCCCGGGAGGATGGCTACACCTTC,CASSFINPSREDGYTF
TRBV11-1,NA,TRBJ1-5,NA,TGTGCCAGCAGCCCCGGGGGCAATCAGCCCCAGCATTTT,CASSPGGNQPQHF
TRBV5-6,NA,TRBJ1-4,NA,TGTGCCAGCAGCCCCTACAGTCACACTAATGAAAAACTGTTTTTT,CASSPYSHTNEKLFF
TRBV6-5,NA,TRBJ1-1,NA,TGTGCCAGCAGTTCCCACCAGGGGCCCCCCGAAGCTTTCTTT,CASSSHQGPPEAFF
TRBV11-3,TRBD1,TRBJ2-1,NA,TGTGCCAGCAGCTCCCGGGACAGGGGGCGAAGTGAGCAGTTCTTC,CASSSRDRGRSEQFF
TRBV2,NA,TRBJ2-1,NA,TGTGCCCTCGAGGATGAGCAGTTCTTC,CALEDEQFF
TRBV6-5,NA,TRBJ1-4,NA,TGTGCCAGCAGTTACGGGGAGTTCAATGAAAAACTGTTTTTT,CASSYGEFNEKLFF
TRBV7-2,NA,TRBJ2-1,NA,TGTGCCAGCAGTCCCTTGACTTCCCTCTCCTACAATGAGCAGTTCTTC,CASSPLTSLSYNEQFF
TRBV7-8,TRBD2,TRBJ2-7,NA,TGTGCCAGCAGCTTAGGCGGGGGGATCCCCTACGAGCAGTACTTC,CASSLGGGIPYEQYF
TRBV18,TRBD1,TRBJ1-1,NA,TGTGCCAGCTCACCAATCAACCCCAGGGGGCACGGGACTGAAGCTTTCTTT,CASSPINPRGHGTEAFF
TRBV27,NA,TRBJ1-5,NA,TGTGCCAGCGCCAGGTGGCAGGGTAGCAATCAGCCCCAGCATTTT,CASARWQGSNQPQHF
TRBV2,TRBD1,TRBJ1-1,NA,TGTGCCAGCAGCCTGGGACAGGGGAACACTGAAGCTTTCTTT,CASSLGQGNTEAFF
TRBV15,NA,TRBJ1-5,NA,TGTGCCACCAGCAGAGATTTGGGGGCATTTCAGCCCCAGCATTTT,CATSRDLGAFQPQHF
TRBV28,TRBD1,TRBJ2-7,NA,TGTGCCAGCAGTTCACCCTCCGGGACAGGAACATACGAGCAGTACTTC,CASSSPSGTGTYEQYF
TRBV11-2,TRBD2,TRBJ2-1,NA,TGTGCCAGCAGCTCTCTGACTAGCGGGCTCAATGAGCAGTTCTTC,CASSSLTSGLNEQFF